This T cell receptor (beta chain) appears in the sequencing data of a study of shared clonotypes between healthy human individuals (TCRdb year 2020). About the investigation overall: A couple of women and a few men aged 18 to 49 years were included in the cohort. Per donor, three plates each were used for CD4 naive and CD4 memory, two for CD8 naive, and one for CD8 memory. To estimate repertoire size and how much clonotype sharing occurs between individuals, the study deeply sequenced the blood TCR repertoires of 5 or 6 healthy adults. Libraries were prepared and TCR repertoires were sequenced by different laboratories using diverse techniques, in order to increase sequencing depth and limit assay-specific biases. Each donor's leukapheresis produced roughly between about 0.8 and 8.9 billion PBMCs.

CDR1 and CDR2 are drawn from the germline V gene (reference sequence): LNHDA, SQIVND. Spanning cysteine to phenylalanine, the CDR3 consists of 17 amino acids. Only the CDR3 DNA stays, 51 bases, in frame from base 1. The V end gives up 0 bases and the J end 4 bases, leaving 7 bases in the junction not matched to a gene. Using the deep immunoSEQ assay, multiplex PCR amplified TCR CDR3 regions from genomic DNA. Extracted genomic DNA from each cell subset was distributed evenly across all wells of several immunoSEQ 96-well plates, and each plate was treated as a replicate. For sorted subsets, each replicate PCR was loaded with about 200 ng genomic DNA, equivalent to approximately 33,000 T cell genomes. Purified libraries were quantified with a Qubit 3.0 fluorometer, sized on a Bioanalyzer 2100, and re-quantified with the KAPA Library Quantification kit. A separate single-read 150-cycle Illumina NextSeq 550 flow cell was used to sequence each immunoSEQ 96-well plate. Per the original workflow: Because the immunoSEQ output held only junctional sequences and lacked quality scores, the filtering could not match the filtering applied to full-length reads. Sequences were annotated with PyIR, a Python wrapper for IgBLAST v1.9, using IMGT germline references to assign V/J genes and CDR3. Reads were removed for weak V/J assignments (E-value above 1e-6), missing CDR3, stop codons, out-of-frame junctions, or ambiguous translated residues. V3J clonotypes were defined as sequences sharing the same inferred V gene, J gene, and CDR3 amino acid sequence. Percentage overlap between repertoires was calculated by dividing the number of shared unique clonotypes by the size of the smaller repertoire. Richness of each repertoire was evaluated using RTK rarefaction, the Chao1 estimator, and Recon v2.1 estimates of unobserved clonotypes. Generation probabilities were computed with OLGA for all TCRbeta clonotypes obtained by the gDNA method from four donors. TCRdb retrieved this table from immuneACCESS and kept in-frame rearrangements only. Not all clones are present; in checked studies, unresolved V genes account for under half, and no reason is known for the remainder. The V and J calls and clone size come from that table; D and trimming were worked out from the DNA. In this sample the table shows millions of clones, more than 85% of which occur a single time. The top ten constitute about 1.5% of the sample.

On the study overall, not on this receptor specifically: Larger estimated clonotype richness was generally found for naive subsets than for memory subsets. Across several donors, 4.5% to 6.5% of naive CD4, 3.5% of naive CD8, about 2% of memory CD4, and about 0.4% of memory CD8 clonotypes were shared. Higher generation probabilities were observed for clonotypes shared by all four sorted-subset donors than for non-shared clonotypes. Incomplete sequencing was indicated by rarefaction of sorted-subset datasets, despite the large sequencing depth. Only blood was sampled, and tissue TCR repertoires likely differ from those in blood. Pairwise subsampling indicated that sequencing depth was expected to affect the degree of clonotype sharing among donors. The small number of donors limited the genetic and exposure-history diversity represented.

Remarks on this clone: Its antigen is currently not known. There are no base qualities to consult, and no much larger clone falls within one base.

CD8 naive samples consisted of CD45RO-negative cells that were positively selected for CCR7, yielding a CD45RA+CCR7+ population without TemRA cells. The donors were healthy, HIV-negative adults who had no recently reported acute infections or vaccinations. Every donor was a Caucasian adult living in Nashville, Tennessee, USA. After blood collection by leukapheresis, PBMCs were isolated using Ficoll-Histopaque density gradient centrifugation and then cryopreserved in the vapor phase of liquid nitrogen. Purity and quantity of every magnetically sorted T cell population were checked by analytical flow cytometry. Each sorted fraction had its genomic DNA isolated and then quantified by UV absorbance on a Nanodrop 2000c.

This clonotype originated in a young man in good health. Some clones in this sample may be carry-over from other donors' samples. The sequence links TRBV19 to TRBJ2-2, and 8 bases in between align with TRBD1. Sequencing input: naive CD8+ T cells from PBMCs. The cell subset or site tag for this specimen amounts to: CD45RA+CCR7+. The bases are TGTGCCAGTAGTATAGATATAGAGACAGGGGCCACCGGGGAGCTGTTTTTT. Translated, this gives CASSIDIETGATGELFF.